One sample yielded the 9 T cell receptor beta chains listed below, sequenced in a study of cytomegalovirus exposure and HLA in healthy donors. The study ran its PCR with 60 Vbeta and 13 Jbeta primers. Generated by immunoSEQ multiplex PCR, the TCRdb table keeps only in-frame clones and is missing some. The data contain roughly 160,000 clones, about 72% of them singletons. Source material: PBMCs. These receptors all come from a girl aged 10 to 17 in good health and CMV-seronegative.

This rearrangement joins TRBV27 to TRBJ2-2; D is unresolved. Germline-derived CDR1 and CDR2 are MNHEY and SMNVEV (reference sequence). The CDR3 contains 13 residues. Between the trimmed V and J ends, which lost 6 bases and 2 bases, there was a span of 7 bases. The DNA for the CDR3 is TGTGCCAGCAGCCACAGTAACACCGGGGAGCTGTTTTTT. It translates to CASSHSNTGELFF.

The chain couples TRBV20-1 to TRBJ2-1; no clear D gene. Germline V gene sequence: CDR1 DFQATT, CDR2 SNEGSKA (reference sequence). Trimming removed 5 bases from V and 12 bases from J, with 14 bases in between. The CDR3 is made up of 11 amino acids. CDR3 protein: CSASDSERQFF. Here the CDR3 DNA reads TGCAGTGCTTCCGACTCAGAGAGGCAGTTCTTC.

J is TRBJ1-5 and V is TRBV7-9, with D hard to call. The CDR3 totals 14 residues. Trimming removed 5 bases from V and 6 bases from J, with 14 bases in between. The germline V gene has CDR1 SEHNR and CDR2 FQNEAQ (reference sequence). CDR3 residues: CASSLLGVAQPQHF. In DNA form, the CDR3 reads TGTGCCAGCAGCCTCCTCGGGGTCGCTCAGCCCCAGCATTTT. Looking up the rest from reference TRBV7-9 and TRBJ1-5 gives the full variable domain: DTGVSQNPRHKITKRGQNVTFRCDPISEHNRLYWYRQTLGQGPEFLTYFQNEAQLEKSRLLSDRFSAERPKGSFSTLEIQRTEQGDSAMYLCASSLLGVAQPQHFGDGTRLSIL.

V and J are TRBV2 and TRBJ1-6; D perhaps matches TRBD1 (6 bases). The CDR3 length is 15 residues. From germline, CDR1 is SNHLY and CDR2 FYNNEI. The V and J ends lost 6 bases and 1 base respectively, with 10 bases between them. This CDR3 reads CASSYRASYNSPLHF. DNA for the CDR3: TGTGCCAGCAGCTACAGGGCATCCTATAATTCACCCCTCCACTTT.

This chain links TRBV4-1 with TRBJ2-5, with TRBD1 as a possible D gene (6 bases). V gave up 1 base and J gave up 3 bases, with 15 bases separating them. This CDR3 region has 16 residues. Germline-derived CDR1 and CDR2 are MGHRA and YSYEKL. Written as DNA, the CDR3 is TGCGCCAGCAGCCAAGCCTTGGACAGTTTGGAAGAGACCCAGTACTTC. Protein sequence: CASSQALDSLEETQYF.

This clone showed up just a few times. J is TRBJ1-2 and V is TRBV7-8; D is ambiguous. Germline V gene data show CDR1 as SGHVS and CDR2 as FQNEAQ. The V end lost 5 bases, the J end lost 4 bases, and 11 bases lay between the germline ends. CDR3 length: 13 amino acids. Here the CDR3 DNA reads TGTGCCAGCAGCCTAAAAGCGAGCTATGGCTACACCTTC. Amino acid sequence: CASSLKASYGYTF.

The chain employs TRBV19 and TRBJ2-1; perhaps TRBD2 as D (6 bases). The length of the CDR3 is 16 residues. V lost 4 bases to trimming and J lost 7 bases, with 20 bases between them. Germline V gives CDR1 LNHDA, CDR2 SQIVND (reference sequence). The CDR3 DNA follows: TGTGCCAGTAGTACCCTGGGACCGGGAGAGGGGAATGAGCAGTTCTTC. It codes for CASSTLGPGEGNEQFF. The entire variable domain, with the rest obtained from reference TRBV19 and TRBJ2-1, is as follows: DGGITQSPKYLFRKEGQNVTLSCEQNLNHDAMYWYRQDPGQGLRLIYYSQIVNDFQKGDIAEGYSVSREKKESFPLTVTSAQKNPTAFYLCASSTLGPGEGNEQFFGPGTRLTVL.

V and J are TRBV2 and TRBJ1-6; TRBD1 might be the D (6 bases). Germline V gives CDR1 SNHLY, CDR2 FYNNEI. CDR3 length: 16 amino acids. Deletions cut 5 bases from V and 10 bases from J, with 21 bases between. DNA for the CDR3: TGTGCCAGCAGTCCGACCGGGACAAAAGCTTCGTCACCCCTCCACTTT. This gives the protein CASSPTGTKASSPLHF.

V and J are TRBV4-1 and TRBJ1-1; D perhaps matches TRBD1 (5 bases). V lost 4 bases to trimming and J lost 1 base, with 10 bases between them. The CDR3 covers 14 residues. Germline values: CDR1 MGHRA, CDR2 YSYEKL. CDR3 sequence reads: CASSPAQGNTEAFF. The CDR3 DNA sequence: TGCGCCAGCAGCCCTGCTCAGGGGAACACTGAAGCTTTCTTT.